The clone carrying this TCR beta chain appeared once. Germline is not matched at one junction end, which may reflect a read error. The record originates from a study of control samples from healthy donors and cancer patients. Repertoires were generated with immunoSEQ multiplex PCR, while TCRdb's copy carries only in-frame clones and drops some. The sample has about 98,000 clones; 92% are singletons. The sequence was obtained from a woman younger than 30 in good health. Sequenced sample: blood.

The CDR3 loop is CASSSTRDPNAEAFF. The CDR3 coding sequence is TGTGCCAGCAGTTCAACCCGGGACCCGAACGCTGAAGCTTTCTTT. The J gene is TRBJ1-1, the V gene TRBV27; possibly TRBD1 for D (5 bases). The germline gives CDR1 MNHEY, CDR2 SMNVEV (reference sequence). The CDR3 spans 15 residues.